One sample yielded the 11 T cell receptor beta chains listed below, sequenced in a study of Graves' ophthalmopathy and Graves' hyperthyroidism. The sequenced template was RNA, covering the TCR beta CDR3 region. The library came from an HTBI-primed first-round RT-PCR and a second-round multiplex PCR. MiXCR, applied by TCRdb to the multiplex PCR reads, yields one record per CDR3 protein. Of about 480,000 distinct CDR3 sequences listed, approximately 15% are singletons. Material: blood. Receptors were obtained from a woman younger than 45 with Graves' ophthalmopathy.

The sample holds a few counts of this clonotype. The chain employs TRBV14 and TRBJ2-7; perhaps D is TRBD1 or TRBD2 (5 bases each). The CDR3 covers 15 residues. V was shortened by 1 base and J by 1 base, with 11 bases between the two germline ends. The V gene's germline CDR1 is SGHDN and CDR2 FVKESK. The CDR3 loop reads CASSQAGRGSYEQYF. CDR3 nucleotides: TGTGCCAGCAGCCAAGCAGGGCGCGGGTCCTACGAGCAGTACTTC.

This clonotype has a handful of counts. The chain couples TRBV6-1 to TRBJ1-5; tentatively, D is TRBD1 (6 bases). The CDR3 spans 15 residues. The germline gives CDR1 MNHNS, CDR2 SASEGT. Deletions cut 5 bases from V and 4 bases from J, with 15 bases between. The CDR3 loop is CASSPRGGINQPQHF. The CDR3 bases are TGTGCCAGCAGTCCAAGGGGGGGGATTAATCAGCCCCAGCATTTT.

This clonotype was recorded at least ten times. The chain uses TRBV11-2 and TRBJ2-7, with TRBD2 as a possible D gene (5 bases). The ends were cut back, 1 base at V and 4 bases at J, with 14 bases in the middle. Germline V gives CDR1 SGHAT, CDR2 FQNNGV. This CDR3 is 15 amino acids long. The CDR3 coding sequence is TGTGCCAGCAGCTTAGGGGGAAGGACGGGGTACGAGCAGTACTTC. This encodes CASSLGGRTGYEQYF.

This clonotype showed up many times. V gene TRBV12-3 or TRBV12-4 combines with J gene TRBJ1-1; D not resolved. The CDR3 runs to 14 residues. Trimming took off 3 bases at V and 1 base at J, with 9 bases between the two ends. CDR3 coding DNA: TGTGCCAGCAGTTTCTCCGAAAAGAACACTGAAGCTTTCTTT. It yields the protein CASSFSEKNTEAFF.

This clonotype was seen at least ten times. V usage is TRBV6-1 and J usage is TRBJ1-1; TRBD1 might be the D (5 bases). The CDR3 length is 13 residues. Germline-derived CDR1 and CDR2 are MNHNS and SASEGT. Deletions cut 7 bases from V and 6 bases from J, with 15 bases between. CDR3 residues: CASTAGEVAEAFF. CDR3 DNA sequence: TGTGCCAGCACCGCGGGGGAAGTGGCTGAAGCTTTCTTT.

This clonotype was seen only a few times. This CDR3 is CAWSDGGGTYEQYF. In DNA form, the CDR3 reads TGTGCCTGGAGTGACGGGGGGGGAACCTACGAGCAGTACTTC. The rearrangement links TRBV30 to TRBJ2-7, with 8 bases identical to TRBD2. Per the germline V gene, CDR1 is GTSNPN and CDR2 is SVGIG (reference sequence). The CDR3 is made up of 14 amino acids. Losses at the gene ends were 1 base for V and 2 bases for J; bases not matched to a gene: 4.

This clonotype was observed once. The chain joins TRBV28 to TRBJ2-7; D tentatively fits TRBD1 or TRBD2 (6 bases each). This CDR3 spans 13 amino acids. Germline V gene sequence: CDR1 MDHEN, CDR2 SYDVKM. Trimming removed 7 bases at V and 3 bases at J, with 13 bases between. The CDR3 DNA reads TGTGCCAGCAAATACAGGGACTTCTACGAGCAGTACTTC. This sequence encodes CASKYRDFYEQYF.

This clonotype has at least ten counts. The chain uses TRBV3-1 and TRBJ2-5; D might be TRBD2 (6 bases). V was shortened by 0 bases and J by 6 bases, with 17 bases between the two germline ends. The CDR3 covers 16 residues. Germline V gene sequence: CDR1 LGHDT, CDR2 YNNKEL (reference sequence). CDR3 protein: CASSQDRREIVKTQYF. The CDR3 region has the DNA TGTGCCAGCAGCCAAGATCGACGGGAGATTGTTAAGACCCAGTACTTC.

This clonotype was picked up many times. The chain joins TRBV15 to TRBJ2-5; tentatively, D is TRBD1 (5 bases). The V gene lost 0 bases and the J gene lost 5 bases, with 13 bases spanning the gap. Germline V gene data show CDR1 as LNHNV and CDR2 as YYDKDF (reference sequence). This CDR3 has 15 amino acids. The CDR3 region has the DNA TGTGCCACCAGCAGAGATCGGACAACGATCGAGACCCAGTACTTC. It yields the protein CATSRDRTTIETQYF.

This clonotype has at least ten counts. The chain combines TRBV10-3 with TRBJ1-3; no reliable D call. The germline V gene encodes CDR1 ENHRY and CDR2 SYGVKD. Deletions cut 5 bases from V and 0 bases from J, with 11 bases between. CDR3 size: 15 residues. Written as DNA, the CDR3 is TGTGCCATCAGTTCAAGTCTGGGCTCTGGAAACACCATATATTTT. This translates into CAISSSLGSGNTIYF.

This clonotype was seen many times. The chain employs TRBV11-2 and TRBJ1-6; D is possibly TRBD1 (6 bases). Trimming stripped 5 bases from V and 4 bases from J, with 12 bases between. The CDR3 contains 15 residues. Germline V gene data show CDR1 as SGHAT and CDR2 as FQNNGV. The CDR3, as DNA: TGTGCCAGCAGCGCAGGGGACCCTTATAATTCACCCCTCCACTTT. Protein product: CASSAGDPYNSPLHF.